Below, 15 T cell receptor beta chains from the same sample are listed, as sequenced in a study of T cell responses to AZD1222 COVID-19 vaccine. Measured with immunoSEQ multiplex PCR; TCRdb has only the in-frame clones, and not every one. The sample carries about 180,000 clones, roughly 88% recorded once. This specimen was peripheral blood, taken on day 0 of AZD1222 vaccination. The origin of the receptors is an adult in good health.

V is TRBV9 and J is TRBJ1-4, with 7 bases that match TRBD1. Germline CDR1 SGDLS, CDR2 YYNGEE. Trimming at V came to 0 bases and at J to 5 bases, leaving 10 bases not matched to a gene. The CDR3 is made up of 17 amino acids. The CDR3 region is CASSVGGIGTANEKLFF. CDR3 nucleotide sequence: TGTGCCAGCAGCGTAGGAGGGATTGGGACAGCGAATGAAAAACTGTTTTTT.

This clone was picked up one time. The V and J genes are TRBV5-1 and TRBJ2-7; the match to TRBD1 covers 10 bases. J lost 5 bases, V lost 2 bases, and 7 bases had no gene match. Germline CDR1 is SGHRS and CDR2 is YFSETQ. The CDR3 sequence is 15 residues long. This CDR3 is CASSLRPGQGNEQYF. The CDR3 coding sequence is TGCGCCAGCAGCTTACGTCCGGGACAGGGGAACGAGCAGTACTTC.

J is TRBJ2-2 and V is TRBV19, with a weak D call TRBD1 (5 bases). Per the germline V gene, CDR1 is LNHDA and CDR2 is SQIVND (reference sequence). V was cut by 3 bases and J by 7 bases, with 9 bases left in between. The length of the CDR3 is 13 residues. CDR3 region: CASSILTVGELFF. CDR3 in DNA: TGTGCCAGTAGTATTCTGACAGTCGGGGAGCTGTTTTTT.

The rearrangement uses TRBV5-1 and TRBJ2-1; 7 bases are shared with TRBD2. Germline CDR1 SGHRS, CDR2 YFSETQ. With V trimmed by 0 bases and J by 9 bases, 9 bases remained unmatched. The CDR3 contains 15 residues. The CDR3 loop reads CASSLELHGRSEQFF. CDR3 DNA: TGCGCCAGCAGCTTGGAGCTGCACGGGAGGAGTGAGCAGTTCTTC. Full variable domain (outside the CDR3, taken from reference TRBV5-1 and TRBJ2-1): KAGVTQTPRYLIKTRGQQVTLSCSPISGHRSVSWYQQTPGQGLQFLFEYFSETQRNKGNFPGRFSGRQFSNSRSEMNVSTLELGDSALYLCASSLELHGRSEQFFGPGTRLTVL.

The rearrangement joins TRBV28 to TRBJ2-6, with TRBD2 matching 7 bases. The CDR3 runs to 15 residues. Germline V gives CDR1 MDHEN, CDR2 SYDVKM. V trimming: 7 bases; J trimming: 2 bases; junction bases outside the gene matches: 5. The CDR3 spells CASIGRGAGANVLTF. DNA for the CDR3: TGTGCCAGCATAGGCCGGGGGGCTGGGGCCAACGTCCTGACTTTC. The variable domain in full, with the rest retrieved from reference TRBV28 and TRBJ2-6, is DVKVTQSSRYLVKRTGEKVFLECVQDMDHENMFWYRQDPGLGLRLIYFSYDVKMKEKGDIPEGYSVSREKKERFSLILESASTNQTSMYLCASIGRGAGANVLTFGAGSRLTVL.

V gene TRBV28 combines with J gene TRBJ1-2, with TRBD1 as a possible D gene (5 bases). Germline-derived CDR1 and CDR2 are MDHEN and SYDVKM. V lost 5 bases and J lost 8, with 15 bases in between. The CDR3 is 13 amino acids. CDR3 amino acids: CASSKMRGVGYTF. In DNA form, the CDR3 reads TGTGCCAGCAGTAAAATGAGAGGGGTAGGCTACACCTTC.

The genes are TRBV6-5 and TRBJ1-1; no firm D call. Germline V gene data show CDR1 as MNHEY and CDR2 as SVGAGI. Trimming shortened V by 7 bases and J by 4 bases, and 13 bases separated the two germline ends. The CDR3 has 13 residues. Written as DNA, the CDR3 is TGTGCCAGCAATCGACGGAGTCTCACTGAAGCTTTCTTT. Translated, it gives CASNRRSLTEAFF.

The chain combines TRBV3-1 (or the pseudogene TRBV3-2) with TRBJ2-5; D is possibly TRBD1 or TRBD2 (5 bases each). The CDR3 covers 14 residues. V was shortened by 7 bases and J by 2 bases, with 14 bases between the two germline ends. Germline V gives CDR1 LGHDT, CDR2 YNNKEL (reference sequence). CDR3: CASTFPGPQETQYF. The CDR3 DNA is TGTGCCAGCACCTTTCCGGGACCTCAAGAGACCCAGTACTTC.

The J gene is TRBJ1-3, the V gene TRBV6-5; D is undetermined. Trimming removed 7 bases at V and 3 bases at J, with 13 bases between. The CDR3 sequence is 14 residues long. Germline V gene data show CDR1 as MNHEY and CDR2 as SVGAGI. The CDR3 reads CASTPVGSGNTIYF. The CDR3 DNA reads TGTGCCAGCACCCCGGTAGGAAGTGGAAACACCATATATTTT.

The chain employs TRBV30 and TRBJ1-2, with TRBD1 matching 9 bases. Germline values: CDR1 GTSNPN, CDR2 SVGIG (reference sequence). J was trimmed by 4 bases and V by 3 bases; bases with no gene match: 6. There are 14 residues in the CDR3. The CDR3 DNA reads as TGTGCCTGGAGGAGGGGACAGGGAACCTATGGCTACACCTTC. The encoded protein is CAWRRGQGTYGYTF. The full variable domain, with the rest looked up from reference TRBV30 and TRBJ1-2, is SQTIHQWPATLVQPVGSPLSLECTVEGTSNPNLYWYRQAAGRGLQLLFYSVGIGQISSEVPQNLSASRPQDRQFILSSKKLLLSDSGFYLCAWRRGQGTYGYTFGSGTRLTVV.

The chain employs TRBV14 and TRBJ1-2; 8 bases are a match to TRBD1. The V segment lost 4 bases and the J segment 4 bases; nucleotides outside the gene matches: 8. Germline CDR1 reads SGHDN; CDR2 reads FVKESK. CDR3 size: 15 residues. The CDR3 DNA reads as TGTGCCAGCAGCCCGCCTGGACAGGGCGGCTATGGCTACACCTTC. Translating it yields CASSPPGQGGYGYTF.

The chain recombines TRBV6-5 with TRBJ2-1; D unclear. CDR1 is MNHEY, CDR2 SVGAGI, per germline. The CDR3 length is 11 residues. Trimming left V 10 bases short and J 5 bases short, with 9 bases between. CDR3 residues: CATKDNNEQFF. The CDR3 nucleotides are TGTGCCACCAAGGATAACAATGAGCAGTTCTTC.

This clone was recorded only once. The chain combines TRBV7-9 with TRBJ1-1; 7 positions match TRBD1. Germline CDR1 SEHNR, CDR2 FQNEAQ (reference sequence). The CDR3 is 13 amino acids. Trimming removed 1 base from V and 7 bases from J; junction bases left unmatched: 3. This CDR3 reads CASSLVGGSEAFF. CDR3 in DNA: TGTGCCAGCAGCTTAGTAGGGGGCAGTGAAGCTTTCTTT.

The chain links TRBV5-1 to TRBJ1-2; D ambiguous. Deletions cut 1 base from V and 7 bases from J, with 5 bases between. The CDR3 runs to 11 residues. CDR1 and CDR2 from the germline V gene are SGHRS and YFSETQ. The CDR3 spells CASSLTVGYTF. The CDR3 DNA is TGCGCCAGCAGCTTGACAGTTGGCTACACCTTC.

This rearrangement joins TRBV18 to TRBJ2-7; perhaps TRBD2 as D (6 bases). The germline CDR1 and CDR2 sequences are KGHSH and LQKENI. The CDR3 is 16 residues long. Trimming removed 3 bases at V and 2 bases at J, with 17 bases between. The CDR3 nucleotides are TGTGCCAGCTCACCCTACCCCGGAGGGGAAGCCTACGAGCAGTACTTC. Translated, it gives CASSPYPGGEAYEQYF.